Below are 4 T cell receptor beta chains sequenced from a single sample in a study of T cell changes during pregnancy in multiple sclerosis. Repertoires were generated with immunoSEQ multiplex PCR, while TCRdb's copy carries only in-frame clones and drops some. Among more than 55,000 clones listed, 90% to 95% were seen once. This specimen consisted of peripheral blood, obtained after pregnancy. Receptors originate from a female donor in good health, enrolled as a control in a pregnancy study.

The chain carries TRBV4-2 and TRBJ2-5; 13 bases line up with TRBD2. Germline-derived CDR1 and CDR2 are LGHNA and YNFKEQ. The CDR3 contains 17 residues. After removal of 4 bases from V and 5 bases from J, the junction contained 10 bases not matched to a gene. The CDR3 DNA is TGTGCCAGCAGCCTATCCGGGACTAGCGGGGAGGGGGAGACCCAGTACTTC. Translation gives CASSLSGTSGEGETQYF.

The CDR3 nucleotides read TGTGCCAGTAACCCATGGGAGGGAACAGGCGTTTGGAACACTGAAGCTTTCTTT. It is translated as CASNPWEGTGVWNTEAFF. J is TRBJ1-1 and V is TRBV19; the D gene is possibly TRBD1 (5 bases). Germline V lookup: CDR1 LNHDA, CDR2 SQIVND (reference sequence). Trimming shortened V by 7 bases and J by 1 base, and 25 bases separated the two germline ends. This CDR3 is built from 18 residues.

The chain combines TRBV4-3 with TRBJ2-3; no clear D. The CDR3 runs 14 residues. Trimming removed 0 bases at V and 7 bases at J, with 11 bases between. Germline-derived CDR1 and CDR2 are LGHNA and YSLEER. The chain's CDR3 is CASSQDSSRNTQYF. The DNA for the CDR3 is TGCGCCAGCAGCCAAGATAGTTCGAGAAATACGCAGTATTTT.

The chain combines TRBV12-5 with TRBJ1-1, with 8 bases aligning to TRBD1. The CDR3 covers 13 residues. Germline loops: CDR1 LGHNT, CDR2 FRNRAP. Unmatched junction bases numbered 6, after V lost 5 bases and J lost 7 bases. The CDR3 protein is CASGKRTGNEAFF. In DNA, the CDR3 is TGTGCTAGTGGTAAGAGGACAGGGAATGAAGCTTTCTTT.